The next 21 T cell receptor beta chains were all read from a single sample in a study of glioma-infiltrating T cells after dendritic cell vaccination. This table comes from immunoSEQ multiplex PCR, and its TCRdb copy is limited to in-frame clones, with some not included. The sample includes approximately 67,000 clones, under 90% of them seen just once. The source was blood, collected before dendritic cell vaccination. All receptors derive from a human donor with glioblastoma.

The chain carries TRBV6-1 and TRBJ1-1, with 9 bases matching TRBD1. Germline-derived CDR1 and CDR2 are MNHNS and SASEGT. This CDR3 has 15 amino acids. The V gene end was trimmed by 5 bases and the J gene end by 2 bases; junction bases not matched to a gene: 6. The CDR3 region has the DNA TGTGCCAGCAGTCCAGGGACAGGGAAAAACACTGAAGCTTTCTTT. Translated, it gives CASSPGTGKNTEAFF.

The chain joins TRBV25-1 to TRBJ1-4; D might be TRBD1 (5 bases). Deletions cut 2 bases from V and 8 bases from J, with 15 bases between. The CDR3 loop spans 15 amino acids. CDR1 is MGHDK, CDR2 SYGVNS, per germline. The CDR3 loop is CASSEEAGGDEKLFF. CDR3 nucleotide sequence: TGTGCCAGCAGTGAAGAGGCGGGGGGGGACGAAAAACTGTTTTTT.

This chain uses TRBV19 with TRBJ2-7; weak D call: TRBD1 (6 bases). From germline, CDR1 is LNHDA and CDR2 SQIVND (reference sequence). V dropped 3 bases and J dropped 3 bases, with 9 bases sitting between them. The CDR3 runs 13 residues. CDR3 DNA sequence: TGTGCCAGTAGTATCTCCAGGGGCTACGAGCAGTACTTC. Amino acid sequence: CASSISRGYEQYF. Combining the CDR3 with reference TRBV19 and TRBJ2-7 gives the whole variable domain DGGITQSPKYLFRKEGQNVTLSCEQNLNHDAMYWYRQDPGQGLRLIYYSQIVNDFQKGDIAEGYSVSREKKESFPLTVTSAQKNPTAFYLCASSISRGYEQYFGPGTRLTVT.

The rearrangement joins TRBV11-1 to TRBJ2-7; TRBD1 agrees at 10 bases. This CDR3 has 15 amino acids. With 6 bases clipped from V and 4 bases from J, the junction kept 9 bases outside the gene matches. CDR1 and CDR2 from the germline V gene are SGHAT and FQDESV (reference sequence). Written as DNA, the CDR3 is TGTGCCAGCAGTAGAACCGGGACAGGGGAATACGAGCAGTACTTC. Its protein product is CASSRTGTGEYEQYF.

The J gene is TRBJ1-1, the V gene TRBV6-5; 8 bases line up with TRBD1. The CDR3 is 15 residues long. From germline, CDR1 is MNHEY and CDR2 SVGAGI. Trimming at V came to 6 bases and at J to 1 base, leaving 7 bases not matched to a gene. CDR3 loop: CASSLPGTGNTEAFF. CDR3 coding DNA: TGTGCCAGCAGCCTTCCAGGGACAGGGAACACTGAAGCTTTCTTT.

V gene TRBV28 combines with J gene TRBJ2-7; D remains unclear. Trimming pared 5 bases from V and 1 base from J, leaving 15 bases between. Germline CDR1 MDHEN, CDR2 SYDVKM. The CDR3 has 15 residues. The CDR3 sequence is CASSVSGSPSYEQYF. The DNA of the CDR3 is TGTGCCAGCAGTGTTTCCGGGTCCCCTTCCTACGAGCAGTACTTC.

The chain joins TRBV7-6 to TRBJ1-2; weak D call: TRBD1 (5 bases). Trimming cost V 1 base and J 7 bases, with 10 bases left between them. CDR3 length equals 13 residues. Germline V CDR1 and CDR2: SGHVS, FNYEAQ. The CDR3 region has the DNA TGTGCCAGCAGCTTAGTGGGGGGGGGTGGCTACACCTTC. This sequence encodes CASSLVGGGGYTF.

The CDR3 protein is CASSWGQGANTEAFF. The CDR3 DNA is TGTGCCAGCAGCTGGGGACAGGGGGCTAACACTGAAGCTTTCTTT. V and J are TRBV11-2 and TRBJ1-1; 12 nucleotides match TRBD1. The CDR3 runs to 15 residues. Germline CDR1 reads SGHAT; CDR2 reads FQNNGV. The J segment lost 2 bases and the V segment lost 4 bases, leaving 2 bases of the junction unmatched.

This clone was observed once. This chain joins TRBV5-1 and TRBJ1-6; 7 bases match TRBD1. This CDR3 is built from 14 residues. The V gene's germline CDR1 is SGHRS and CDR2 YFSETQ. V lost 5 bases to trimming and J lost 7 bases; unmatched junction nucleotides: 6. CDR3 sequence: CASSQGTVNSPLHF. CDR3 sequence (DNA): TGCGCCAGCAGTCAAGGGACAGTAAATTCACCCCTCCACTTT.

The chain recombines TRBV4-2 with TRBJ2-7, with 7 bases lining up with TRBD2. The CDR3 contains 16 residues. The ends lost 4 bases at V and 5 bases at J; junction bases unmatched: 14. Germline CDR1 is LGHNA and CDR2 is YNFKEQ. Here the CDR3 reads CASSRTERGPQDEQYF. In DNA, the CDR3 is TGTGCCAGCAGCCGGACCGAGCGGGGACCTCAAGACGAGCAGTACTTC.

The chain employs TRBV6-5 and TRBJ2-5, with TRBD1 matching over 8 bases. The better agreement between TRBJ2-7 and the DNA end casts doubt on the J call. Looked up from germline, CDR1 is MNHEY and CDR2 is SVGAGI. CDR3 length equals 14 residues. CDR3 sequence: CASSFTGTGSEQYF. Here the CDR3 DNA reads TGTGCCAGCAGTTTCACCGGGACAGGATCCGAGCAGTACTTC.

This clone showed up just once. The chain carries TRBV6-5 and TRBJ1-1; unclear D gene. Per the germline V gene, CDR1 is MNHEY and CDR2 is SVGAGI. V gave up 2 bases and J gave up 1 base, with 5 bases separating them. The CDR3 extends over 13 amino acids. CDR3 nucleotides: TGTGCCAGCAGTTACGTCAAGAACACTGAAGCTTTCTTT. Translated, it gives CASSYVKNTEAFF.

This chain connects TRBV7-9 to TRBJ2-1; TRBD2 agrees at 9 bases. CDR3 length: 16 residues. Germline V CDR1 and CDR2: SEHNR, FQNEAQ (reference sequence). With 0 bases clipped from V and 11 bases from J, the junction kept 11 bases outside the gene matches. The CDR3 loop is CASSLAVGLARLQQFF. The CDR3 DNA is TGTGCCAGCAGCTTAGCCGTAGGACTAGCGAGGCTCCAGCAGTTCTTC.

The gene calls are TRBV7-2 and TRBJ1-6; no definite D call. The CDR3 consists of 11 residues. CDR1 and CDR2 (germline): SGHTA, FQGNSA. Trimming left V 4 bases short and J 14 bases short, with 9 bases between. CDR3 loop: CASSSSEALHF. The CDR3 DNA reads TGTGCCAGCAGCTCCTCTGAGGCCCTCCACTTT.

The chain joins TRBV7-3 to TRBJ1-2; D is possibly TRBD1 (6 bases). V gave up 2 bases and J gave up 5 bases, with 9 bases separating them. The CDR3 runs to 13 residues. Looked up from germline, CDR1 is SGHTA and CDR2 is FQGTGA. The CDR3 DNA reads TGTGCCAGCAGCTTAGAGGGGGGGTATGGCTACACCTTC. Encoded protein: CASSLEGGYGYTF.

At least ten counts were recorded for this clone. The CDR3 spells CASSLDGQYNYGYTF. CDR3 nucleotides: TGTGCCAGCAGCTTAGACGGACAGTATAACTATGGCTACACCTTC. The chain combines TRBV11-2 with TRBJ1-2; D may be TRBD1 (6 bases). CDR1 SGHAT and CDR2 FQNNGV come from the germline V gene. This CDR3 has 15 residues. Trimming pared 0 bases from V and 1 base from J, leaving 9 bases between.

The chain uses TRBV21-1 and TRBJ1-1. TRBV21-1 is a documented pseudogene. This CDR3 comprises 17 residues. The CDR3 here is CASSKEGPGWGRREAFF. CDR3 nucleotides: TGTGCCAGCAGCAAAGAGGGGCCAGGCTGGGGGAGGAGGGAAGCTTTCTTT.

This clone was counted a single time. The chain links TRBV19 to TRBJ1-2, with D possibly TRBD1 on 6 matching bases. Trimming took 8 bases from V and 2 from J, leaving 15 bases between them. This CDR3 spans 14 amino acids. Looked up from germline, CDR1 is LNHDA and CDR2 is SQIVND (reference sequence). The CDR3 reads CASQSETGNYGYTF. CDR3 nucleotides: TGTGCCAGTCAATCTGAAACAGGGAACTATGGCTACACCTTC.

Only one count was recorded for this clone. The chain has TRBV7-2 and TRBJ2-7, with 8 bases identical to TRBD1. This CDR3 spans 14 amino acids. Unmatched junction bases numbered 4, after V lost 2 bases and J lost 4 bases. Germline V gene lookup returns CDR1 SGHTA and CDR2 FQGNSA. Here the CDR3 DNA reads TGTGCCAGCAGCTTACGCCAGGGGGCGTACGAGCAGTACTTC. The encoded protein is CASSLRQGAYEQYF.

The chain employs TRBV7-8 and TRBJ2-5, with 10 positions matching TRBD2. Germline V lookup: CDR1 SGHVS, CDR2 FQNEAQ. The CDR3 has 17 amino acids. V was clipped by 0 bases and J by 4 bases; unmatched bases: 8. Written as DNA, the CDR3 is TGTGCCAGCAGCTTAGCTGGTATAGCGGGGGGACTAGAGACCCAGTACTTC. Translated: CASSLAGIAGGLETQYF. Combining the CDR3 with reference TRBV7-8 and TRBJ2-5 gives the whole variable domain GAGVSQSPRYKVAKRGQDVALRCDPISGHVSLFWYQQALGQGPEFLTYFQNEAQLDKSGLPSDRFFAERPEGSVSTLKIQRTQQEDSAVYLCASSLAGIAGGLETQYFGPGTRLLVL.

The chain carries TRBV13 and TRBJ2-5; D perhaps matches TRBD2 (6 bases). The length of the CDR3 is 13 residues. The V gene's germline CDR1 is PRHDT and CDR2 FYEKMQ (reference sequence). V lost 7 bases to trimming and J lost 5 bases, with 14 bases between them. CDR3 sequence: CASTFRGLETQYF. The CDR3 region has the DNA TGTGCCAGCACCTTCCGGGGGTTGGAGACCCAGTACTTC.